These 28 T cell receptor beta chains originate from one sample sequenced in a study of T cell changes during pregnancy in multiple sclerosis. Some clones are missing from TCRdb's copy, which holds only in-frame ones; the method was immunoSEQ multiplex PCR. The table records some 40,000 clones, 89% of them present only once. The sequencing used CD4+ T cells from peripheral blood mononuclear cells, collected in the first trimester of pregnancy. The receptors originated from a female donor with multiple sclerosis, enrolled in a pregnancy study.

DNA for the CDR3: TGTGCCAGCAGCTCCCAGACAGGGACTTTCTATGGCTACACCTTC. The encoded protein is CASSSQTGTFYGYTF. This chain links TRBV7-9 with TRBJ1-2, with 7 positions matching TRBD1. Germline assignment: CDR1 SEHNR and CDR2 FQNEAQ (reference sequence). The CDR3 covers 15 residues. V was clipped by 4 bases and J by 4 bases; unmatched bases: 9.

V usage is TRBV6-5 and J usage is TRBJ1-4, with 11 nucleotides matching TRBD1. The CDR3 consists of 16 residues. Germline V gene lookup returns CDR1 MNHEY and CDR2 SVGAGI. V shed 2 bases and J 7 bases; nucleotides not matched to a gene: 6. The DNA for the CDR3 is TGTGCCAGCAGTTACACGCGGGGACAGGGGGTTGAAAAACTGTTTTTT. Protein: CASSYTRGQGVEKLFF.

In this sample, this clone turned up once. V and J are TRBV5-8 and TRBJ1-5; D is uncertain. Germline CDR1 and CDR2: SGHTS and YDEGEE. The CDR3 consists of 14 residues. The V end was cut by 0 bases, the J end by 7 bases, with 11 bases between. The CDR3 region is CASSLVGGRQPQHF. The CDR3 DNA reads TGTGCCAGCAGCTTGGTCGGAGGCCGGCAGCCCCAGCATTTT.

A word on this clone: Germline and junction disagree at one end, which may indicate a read error. CDR3 region: CAGSGTGQETQYF. In DNA form, the CDR3 reads TGTGCCGGCAGTGGGACAGGCCAAGAGACCCAGTACTTC. The chain recombines TRBV6-6 with TRBJ2-5, with 8 bases aligning to TRBD1. CDR3 size: 13 residues. CDR1 is MNHNY, CDR2 SVGAGI, per germline (reference sequence).

The chain employs TRBV5-1 and TRBJ2-2; a weak D match, TRBD1 (6 bases). The V and J ends lost 0 bases and 0 bases respectively, with 12 bases between them. Germline values: CDR1 SGHRS, CDR2 YFSETQ. This CDR3 has 17 residues. The CDR3 is CASSLGPGVANTGELFF. CDR3 in DNA: TGCGCCAGCAGCTTGGGTCCAGGGGTCGCGAACACCGGGGAGCTGTTTTTT.

This clone was seen only once. This sequence joins TRBV4-3 and TRBJ1-6; 7 nucleotides agree with TRBD1. Germline CDR1 reads LGHNA; CDR2 reads YSLEER. V was clipped by 3 bases and J by 5 bases; unmatched bases: 7. CDR3 size: 16 residues. CDR3 in amino acids: CASSHITGQNNSPLHF. As DNA, the CDR3 is TGCGCCAGCAGCCATATAACGGGACAGAATAATTCACCCCTCCACTTT.

The chain couples TRBV9 to TRBJ2-1, with TRBD2 as a possible D gene (6 bases). The germline gives CDR1 SGDLS, CDR2 YYNGEE. V shed 4 bases and J shed 11 bases, with 16 bases lying between them. The CDR3 covers 13 residues. The CDR3 sequence: CASSQQQRAQQFF. CDR3 coding DNA: TGTGCCAGCAGCCAACAACAGCGGGCACAGCAGTTCTTC.

The chain couples TRBV7-2 to TRBJ2-2; TRBD2 matches 9 bases. This CDR3 spans 17 amino acids. Trimming at V came to 0 bases and at J to 7 bases, leaving 9 bases not matched to a gene. Germline CDR1 SGHTA, CDR2 FQGNSA. Here the CDR3 DNA reads TGTGCCAGCAGCTTAGCGGCGGGAGCGGGGGGAGGCGGGGAGCTGTTTTTT. It codes for CASSLAAGAGGGGELFF.

The rearrangement links TRBV11-1 to TRBJ1-1; TRBD1 agrees at 7 bases. Trimming removed 1 base from V and 1 base from J; junction bases left unmatched: 3. Germline-derived CDR1 and CDR2 are SGHAT and FQDESV (reference sequence). The CDR3 extends over 15 amino acids. This chain's CDR3 is CASSLVGTANTEAFF. CDR3 nucleotide sequence: TGTGCCAGCAGCTTAGTCGGGACAGCGAACACTGAAGCTTTCTTT.

The gene calls are TRBV19 and TRBJ2-3; a possible D gene is TRBD2 (5 bases). V was clipped by 7 bases and J by 1 base, with 15 bases between them. CDR1 and CDR2 from the germline V gene are LNHDA and SQIVND (reference sequence). The CDR3 is 15 residues long. CDR3 protein: CASTHQSSGTDTQYF. CDR3 nucleotides: TGTGCCAGTACCCATCAGAGTAGCGGCACAGATACGCAGTATTTT.

The rearrangement joins TRBV30 to TRBJ2-7; 10 nucleotides match TRBD1. The CDR3 sequence is 14 residues long. V trimming: 2 bases; J trimming: 2 bases; junction bases outside the gene matches: 3. From germline, CDR1 is GTSNPN and CDR2 SVGIG (reference sequence). The CDR3 protein is CAWSSGQGAYEQYF. The CDR3 DNA reads as TGTGCCTGGAGTTCAGGACAGGGGGCCTACGAGCAGTACTTC.

V gene TRBV30 combines with J gene TRBJ1-6, with unresolved D. CDR1 is GTSNPN, CDR2 SVGIG, per germline (reference sequence). The CDR3 length is 15 residues. V lost 0 bases and J 0 bases, leaving 6 bases between the germline ends. The chain's CDR3 is CAWSVPSSYNSPLHF. The CDR3 nucleotides read TGTGCCTGGAGTGTACCGAGCTCCTATAATTCACCCCTCCACTTT.

The chain joins TRBV11-3 to TRBJ2-1, with D perhaps matching TRBD1 (5 bases). Germline V gene lookup returns CDR1 SGHNT and CDR2 YENEEA. This CDR3 contains 14 residues. Trimming took 3 bases from V and 9 from J, leaving 15 bases between them. For the CDR3, the DNA is TGTGCCAGCAGCTTGGGCAGGGTAGGTGTTGAGCAGTTCTTC. Its translation: CASSLGRVGVEQFF.

The chain combines TRBV6-6 with TRBJ2-2, with D perhaps matching TRBD1 (5 bases). This CDR3 region has 15 residues. Germline CDR1 reads MNHNY; CDR2 reads SVGAGI (reference sequence). Trimming left V 2 bases short and J 3 bases short, with 10 bases between. CDR3 amino acids: CASSYGQGYTGELFF. CDR3 DNA sequence: TGTGCCAGCAGTTACGGCCAGGGTTACACCGGGGAGCTGTTTTTT.

The chain couples TRBV5-6 to TRBJ1-3; a weak D match, TRBD1 (5 bases). The CDR3 length is 16 residues. Between the trimmed V and J ends, which lost 3 bases and 4 bases, there was a span of 17 bases. Germline V gene sequence: CDR1 SGHDT, CDR2 YYEEEE. CDR3 region: CASSSQVAGSGNTIYF. CDR3 DNA: TGTGCCAGCAGCTCACAGGTGGCGGGGTCCGGAAACACCATATATTTT.

The chain couples TRBV7-2 to TRBJ2-3; 8 nucleotides align to TRBD2. The germline V gene encodes CDR1 SGHTA and CDR2 FQGNSA. The CDR3 length is 14 residues. V lost 0 bases and J lost 6; bases outside the gene matches: 2. This CDR3 reads CASSLASGVDTQYF. Here the CDR3 DNA reads TGTGCCAGCAGCTTAGCTAGCGGGGTCGATACGCAGTATTTT.

This rearrangement joins TRBV5-1 to TRBJ2-5, with 7 bases lining up with TRBD1. After removal of 7 bases from V and 4 bases from J, the junction contained 7 bases not matched to a gene. Germline V lookup: CDR1 SGHRS, CDR2 YFSETQ. The CDR3 extends over 13 amino acids. CDR3 nucleotides: TGCGCCAGCGCCACAGGGGAGCGAGAGACCCAGTACTTC. Translation gives CASATGERETQYF.

The chain has TRBV19 and TRBJ1-1; 8 bases are shared with TRBD1. Germline V gives CDR1 LNHDA, CDR2 SQIVND (reference sequence). The V and J ends lost 7 bases and 10 bases, in that order; junction bases with no gene match: 23. The CDR3 loop spans 17 amino acids. The CDR3 nucleotides are TGTGCCAGTATCGGGGACCGGGGAGGCAGGGGGCGGGCCGGAGCTTTCTTT. This codes for CASIGDRGGRGRAGAFF.

CDR3 sequence (DNA): TGTGCCAGCAGTTTAGGCCGGGCCCTCAGGGGGGCAACTAATGAAAAACTGTTTTTT. This encodes CASSLGRALRGATNEKLFF. The V call is TRBV28, the J call TRBJ1-4; TRBD1 agrees at 7 bases. From germline, CDR1 is MDHEN and CDR2 SYDVKM. Unmatched junction bases numbered 12, after V lost 2 bases and J lost 0 bases. This CDR3 has 19 residues.

This chain links TRBV7-2 with TRBJ2-3; 7 nucleotides agree with TRBD2. The CDR3 length is 14 residues. The V gene end was trimmed by 2 bases and the J gene end by 5 bases; junction bases not matched to a gene: 4. Germline V gene sequence: CDR1 SGHTA, CDR2 FQGNSA. CDR3: CASSLPTGGDTQYF. The CDR3 DNA reads TGTGCCAGCAGCTTACCCACGGGGGGAGATACGCAGTATTTT. Complete variable domain (other parts from reference TRBV7-2 and TRBJ2-3): GAGVSQSPSNKVTEKGKDVELRCDPISGHTALYWYRQSLGQGLEFLIYFQGNSAPDKSGLPSDRFSAERTGGSVSTLTIQRTQQEDSAVYLCASSLPTGGDTQYFGPGTRLTVL.

The CDR3 coding sequence is TGTGCCTGGAGCTATACTCGGACTAGCGGGTACAATGAGCAGTTCTTC. Translated, it gives CAWSYTRTSGYNEQFF. This chain uses TRBV30 with TRBJ2-1, with TRBD2 matching over 11 bases. J gave up 4 bases and V 3 bases, and 8 bases lay outside the gene matches. The CDR3 totals 16 residues. Germline CDR1 GTSNPN, CDR2 SVGIG (reference sequence). Drawing the rest from reference TRBV30 and TRBJ2-1, the complete variable domain is SQTIHQWPATLVQPVGSPLSLECTVEGTSNPNLYWYRQAAGRGLQLLFYSVGIGQISSEVPQNLSASRPQDRQFILSSKKLLLSDSGFYLCAWSYTRTSGYNEQFFGPGTRLTVL.

This chain joins TRBV6-1 and TRBJ1-1, with unresolved D. Germline CDR1 is MNHNS and CDR2 is SASEGT. The length of the CDR3 is 11 residues. Trimming took off 8 bases at V and 1 base at J, with 5 bases between the two ends. CDR3 nucleotide sequence: TGTGCCAGCTTCTGGAACACTGAAGCTTTCTTT. This translates into CASFWNTEAFF.

The genes are TRBV18 and TRBJ2-5, with D tentatively TRBD1 (5 bases). The germline V and J ends were trimmed by 4 bases and 2 bases, with 8 bases remaining between them. This CDR3 region has 13 residues. The V gene's germline CDR1 is KGHSH and CDR2 LQKENI. The CDR3, as DNA: TGTGCCAGCTCACAGACAGTACAAGAGACCCAGTACTTC. It is translated as CASSQTVQETQYF. Full variable domain (missing parts from reference TRBV18 and TRBJ2-5): NAGVMQNPRHLVRRRGQEARLRCSPMKGHSHVYWYRQLPEEGLKFMVYLQKENIIDESGMPKERFSAEFPKEGPSILRIQQVVRGDSAAYFCASSQTVQETQYFGPGTRLLVL.

This chain connects TRBV5-1 to TRBJ1-2, with 7 bases lining up with TRBD1. Germline assignment: CDR1 SGHRS and CDR2 YFSETQ. The CDR3 is made up of 14 amino acids. The V and J ends lost 4 bases and 4 bases, in that order; junction bases with no gene match: 7. CDR3 region: CASSSTGTAYGYTF. DNA for the CDR3: TGCGCCAGCAGCAGCACCGGGACAGCCTATGGCTACACCTTC.

This chain uses TRBV7-9 with TRBJ2-5; tentative D call: TRBD1 (6 bases). The CDR3 has 14 amino acids. V was pared by 3 bases and J by 3 bases, with 11 bases between. Germline V CDR1 and CDR2: SEHNR, FQNEAQ (reference sequence). The DNA of the CDR3 is TGTGCCAGCAGCTTCTCCCAGGGGAAAGAGACCCAGTACTTC. It codes for CASSFSQGKETQYF.

V and J are TRBV30 and TRBJ1-5, with D perhaps TRBD1 (6 bases). Between the trimmed V and J ends, which lost 3 bases and 6 bases, there was a span of 12 bases. Per the germline V gene, CDR1 is GTSNPN and CDR2 is SVGIG (reference sequence). The CDR3 covers 13 residues. In nucleotides, the CDR3 is TGTGCCTGGAGCAAACAGGGCGGTCAGCCCCAGCATTTT. It translates to CAWSKQGGQPQHF.

The chain links TRBV11-2 to TRBJ2-2, with D tentatively TRBD1 (6 bases). CDR1 and CDR2 from the germline V gene are SGHAT and FQNNGV. CDR3 length equals 16 residues. V shed 3 bases and J shed 6 bases, with 17 bases lying between them. This CDR3 reads CASSFLGGPRPGELFF. The CDR3 DNA sequence: TGTGCCAGCAGCTTTTTAGGGGGTCCCCGACCCGGGGAGCTGTTTTTT.

The rearrangement links TRBV6-1 to TRBJ1-5; no clear D. Looked up from germline, CDR1 is MNHNS and CDR2 is SASEGT. The V gene lost 1 base and the J gene lost 10 bases, with 17 bases spanning the gap. The CDR3 is made up of 15 amino acids. The CDR3 nucleotides read TGTGCCAGCAGTGAAGTAGGAAGAGCGATCAACCCCCAGCATTTT. Translated: CASSEVGRAINPQHF.